This T cell receptor (beta chain) was recorded in a study of OX40 agonist ivuxolimab in advanced cancers. About the study: The patients got ivuxolimab, which is an agonistic anti-OX40 (CD134) antibody. The study gave patients intravenous ivuxolimab at 0.01 to 10 mg/kg every 2 weeks. People in dose escalation had one of these cancers: hepatocellular carcinoma, melanoma, renal cell or head and neck cancer. Of the participants, 35% to 50% had some prior anti-PD-1, anti-PD-L1 or anti-CTLA-4 therapy, which was allowed.

CDR1 is LNHNV, CDR2 YYDKDF, per germline (reference sequence). Unmatched junction bases numbered 5, after V lost 6 bases and J lost 6 bases. The CDR3 is made up of 14 amino acids. Assay: immunoSEQ multiplex PCR; the TCRdb copy retains only in-frame clones and omits some. The table has tens of thousands of clones, about 89% seen once. The table lists this clone with a count of one. This receptor was identified in an adult with an advanced solid tumor such as melanoma, head and neck, liver or kidney cancer. J is TRBJ2-3 and V is TRBV15, with 11 bases lining up with TRBD2. The sample in question was CD4+ or CD8+ T cells sorted from blood, obtained in a trial of the OX40 agonist ivuxolimab. This CDR3 reads CATRRLAGTDTQYF. The CDR3 nucleotides are TGTGCCACCAGAAGACTAGCGGGAACGGATACGCAGTATTTT.